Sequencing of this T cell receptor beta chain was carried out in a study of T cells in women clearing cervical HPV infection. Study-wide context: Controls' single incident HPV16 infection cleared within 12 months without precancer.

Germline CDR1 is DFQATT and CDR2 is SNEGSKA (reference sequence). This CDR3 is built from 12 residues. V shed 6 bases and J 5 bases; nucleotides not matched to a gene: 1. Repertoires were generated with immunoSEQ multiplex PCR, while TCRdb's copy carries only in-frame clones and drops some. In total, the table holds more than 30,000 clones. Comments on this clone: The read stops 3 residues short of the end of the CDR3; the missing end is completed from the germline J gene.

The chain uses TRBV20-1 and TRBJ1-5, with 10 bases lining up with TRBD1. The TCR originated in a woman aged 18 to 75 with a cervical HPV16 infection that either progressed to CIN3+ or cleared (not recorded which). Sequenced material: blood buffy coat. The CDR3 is CSAGTGDQPQHF. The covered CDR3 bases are TGCAGTGCGGGGACAGGGGATCAGCCC.